This record covers a single TCR beta chain. Sequencing was performed with immunoSEQ multiplex PCR; in TCRdb, only in-frame clones are kept and a portion is missing. The sample contains roughly 7,000 clones, about 74% of which appear only once. This sample stems from a study of PD-1 blockade in classical Hodgkin lymphoma. The germline V gene encodes CDR1 SGHVS and CDR2 FNYEAQ. The V end lost 5 bases, the J end lost 3 bases, and 16 bases lay between the germline ends. The CDR3 consists of 16 residues. Each patient relapsed following autologous stem cell transplantation, and prior brentuximab vedotin exposure differed. Complete response, partial response or progressive disease was recorded as best response.

Sequenced material: peripheral blood mononuclear cells (PBMCs), taken at baseline. V usage is TRBV7-6 and J usage is TRBJ2-2, with D tentatively TRBD2 (6 bases). The receptor's source is a human donor with classical Hodgkin lymphoma. Written as DNA, the CDR3 is TGTGCCAGCAGCCTCAGGGTAACGGGGGACACCGGGGAGCTGTTTTTT. Its translation is CASSLRVTGDTGELFF.